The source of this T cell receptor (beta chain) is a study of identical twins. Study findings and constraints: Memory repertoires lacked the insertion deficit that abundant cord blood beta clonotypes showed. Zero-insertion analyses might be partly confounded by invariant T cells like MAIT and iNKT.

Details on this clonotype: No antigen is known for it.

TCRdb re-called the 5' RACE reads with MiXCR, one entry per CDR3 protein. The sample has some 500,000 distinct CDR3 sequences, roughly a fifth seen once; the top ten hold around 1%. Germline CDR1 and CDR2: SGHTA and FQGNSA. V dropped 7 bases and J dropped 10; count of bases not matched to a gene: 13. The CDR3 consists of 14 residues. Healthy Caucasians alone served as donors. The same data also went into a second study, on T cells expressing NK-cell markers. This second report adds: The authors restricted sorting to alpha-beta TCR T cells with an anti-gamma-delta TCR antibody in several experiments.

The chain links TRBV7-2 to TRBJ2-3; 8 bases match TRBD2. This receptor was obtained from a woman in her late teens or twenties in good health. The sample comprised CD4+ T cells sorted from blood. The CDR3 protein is CASTPGLAGRPQYF. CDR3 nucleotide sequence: TGTGCCAGCACCCCAGGGCTAGCGGGCAGGCCGCAGTATTTT.